This T cell receptor beta chain is drawn from a study of blood T cell repertoires in COVID-19. Turning to the study itself: Some COVID-19 samples were acute and others convalescent; all came from the United States, Italy and Spain. PBMCs, B-cell-depleted T cells, or T cells provided the cDNA or gDNA that made up the material.

The CDR3 runs to 17 residues. In germline, CDR1 is SGHAT, CDR2 FQNNGV. J was trimmed by 7 bases and V by 2 bases; bases with no gene match: 12. In the original workflow: Amplifying reference gene primers gave estimates of nucleated cell counts. TCRdb's copy holds only in-frame clones and misses some; the assay was immunoSEQ multiplex PCR. The DNA gave D and trimming, while V, J and clone size come from that table. Among tens of thousands of clones, 70% to 80% were seen once, and the ten largest hold less than 5.5%. This clonotype originated in a woman older than 75 with active or convalescent COVID-19. Source material: peripheral blood. The chain links TRBV11-2 to TRBJ2-1, with TRBD2 identical over 9 bases. The CDR3: CASSLSRAGGLPNEQFF. CDR3 in DNA: TGTGCCAGCAGCTTAAGTAGGGCGGGAGGGTTACCGAATGAGCAGTTCTTC.